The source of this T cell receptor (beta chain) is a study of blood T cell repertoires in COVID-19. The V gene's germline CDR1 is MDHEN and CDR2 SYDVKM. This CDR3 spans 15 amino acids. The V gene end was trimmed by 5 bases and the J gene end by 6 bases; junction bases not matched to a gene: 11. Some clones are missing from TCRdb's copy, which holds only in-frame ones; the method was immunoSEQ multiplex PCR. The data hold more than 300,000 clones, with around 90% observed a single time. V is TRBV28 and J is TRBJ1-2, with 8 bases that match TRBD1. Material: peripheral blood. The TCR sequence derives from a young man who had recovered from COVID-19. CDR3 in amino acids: CASSQGAAGQHGYTF. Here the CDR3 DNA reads TGTGCCAGCAGTCAGGGGGCGGCGGGTCAACATGGCTACACCTTC.